Sequencing of this TCR beta chain was carried out in a study of cytomegalovirus exposure and HLA in healthy donors. Across the whole study: One earlier analysis, a look at roughly 180 million T cells, found some 110 million unique TCR beta sequences.

Primers: 60 Vbeta forward and 13 Jbeta reverse. Profiled with immunoSEQ multiplex PCR; TCRdb holds only in-frame clones, not every one. This sample carries about 120,000 clones, 75% to 85% of them seen once, and the ten largest clones take 7% to 9.5%. Points from the study as a whole: Across donors, most TCRs were seen rarely, yet some public ones were widespread. Highly shared sequence variants in one cluster were likely a sequencing artifact. Among TCR beta chains of equal frequency, HLA-associated ones were more clonally expanded in a later analysis.

This CDR3 is 15 amino acids long. V was clipped by 1 base and J by 2 bases, with 10 bases between them. CDR1 and CDR2 (germline): SGHAT, FQNNGV. With regard to this clone: Its specificity is not known.

The chain joins TRBV11-2 to TRBJ2-3; maybe TRBD1 (5 bases). Sequenced: PBMCs. The sequence derives from a man under 40 in good health and CMV-seropositive. This CDR3 is CASSLGWGTTDTQYF. CDR3 in DNA: TGTGCCAGCAGCTTAGGTTGGGGCACCACAGATACGCAGTATTTT.